The 19 T cell receptor beta chains presented below share a single source sample, sequenced in a study of blood T cells in healthy people across ages. A J-beta primer mix and a sample-barcoded 5' primer were used in a second PCR of about 7 to 12 cycles. Each CDR3 protein gets one entry after TCRdb re-called the 5' RACE reads with MiXCR. The data hold roughly 720,000 distinct CDR3 sequences, with about 48% observed a single time. The sample was blood. The receptors stem from a man aged 80 or over in good health.

The chain is built from TRBV6-2 or TRBV6-3 and TRBJ2-5, with D tentatively TRBD2 (5 bases). The tail of the sequence fits TRBJ2-7 better, so the J call may be wrong. The germline gives CDR1 MNHEY, CDR2 SVGEGT. This CDR3 region has 14 residues. CDR3 protein: CASSEDSLFGEQYF. The DNA of the CDR3 is TGTGCCAGCAGTGAGGACTCGCTCTTTGGCGAGCAGTACTTC.

The genes are TRBV20-1 and TRBJ2-7, with D possibly matching TRBD2 (7 bases). The germline V gene has CDR1 DFQATT and CDR2 SNEGSKA (reference sequence). The CDR3 is 14 amino acids. The V end was cut by 6 bases, the J end by 7 bases, with 22 bases between. As DNA, the CDR3 is TGCAGTGCCAGGGGAGGGACGCGGTGGGAAGAGCAGTACTTC. As protein: CSARGGTRWEEQYF.

This clonotype has a count of ten or more. The CDR3 nucleotides are TGCAGTGCCGCGCAAGAGACCCAGTACTTC. Residues: CSAAQETQYF. This chain connects TRBV20-1 to TRBJ2-5, with D uncertain. The CDR3 runs 10 residues. The V gene lost 6 bases and the J gene lost 2 bases, with 4 bases spanning the gap. Per germline, CDR1 DFQATT and CDR2 SNEGSKA (reference sequence).

V usage is TRBV7-8 and J usage is TRBJ2-7; D is perhaps TRBD1 (6 bases). The germline CDR1 and CDR2 sequences are SGHVS and FQNEAQ. The CDR3 length is 15 residues. V lost 4 bases to trimming and J lost 0 bases, with 13 bases between them. CDR3 region: CASSSQGWSSYEQYF. DNA for the CDR3: TGTGCCAGCAGCTCACAGGGATGGAGCTCCTACGAGCAGTACTTC. Supplemented by reference TRBV7-8 and TRBJ2-7, the full variable domain reads GAGVSQSPRYKVAKRGQDVALRCDPISGHVSLFWYQQALGQGPEFLTYFQNEAQLDKSGLPSDRFFAERPEGSVSTLKIQRTQQEDSAVYLCASSSQGWSSYEQYFGPGTRLTVT.

The DNA of the CDR3 is TGTGCCAGCAGTTACTCCTATAATTCACCCCTCCACTTT. Amino acids: CASSYSYNSPLHF. The chain uses TRBV6-5 and TRBJ1-6, with D uncertain. Germline V gene lookup returns CDR1 MNHEY and CDR2 SVGAGI. V lost 0 bases, J lost 3 bases, and 0 bases lay in between. CDR3 size: 13 residues.

This chain connects TRBV6-2 or TRBV6-3 to TRBJ2-1, with TRBD2 matching 7 bases. V was pared by 2 bases and J by 9 bases, with 13 bases of the junction left unmatched. Per the germline V gene, CDR1 is MNHEY and CDR2 is SVGEGT. The CDR3 spans 16 residues. The CDR3: CASSYPQRGPRGEQFF. As DNA, the CDR3 is TGTGCCAGCAGTTACCCTCAGCGGGGCCCCCGGGGTGAGCAGTTCTTC.

J is TRBJ1-2 and V is TRBV20-1, with 8 bases fitting TRBD1. V lost 6 bases to trimming and J lost 7 bases; unmatched junction nucleotides: 4. The CDR3 totals 11 residues. CDR1 DFQATT and CDR2 SNEGSKA come from the germline V gene (reference sequence). CDR3 nucleotides: TGCAGTGCCAGGACAGGGTTTGGCTACACCTTC. Its protein is CSARTGFGYTF.

J is TRBJ2-1 and V is TRBV20-1; maybe TRBD1 (5 bases). Germline V gene lookup returns CDR1 DFQATT and CDR2 SNEGSKA (reference sequence). V gave up 5 bases and J gave up 0 bases, with 11 bases separating them. This CDR3 has 14 amino acids. The CDR3 coding sequence is TGCAGTGCTTCCACAGGTTCCTCCTACAATGAGCAGTTCTTC. Protein sequence: CSASTGSSYNEQFF.

The chain uses TRBV5-1 and TRBJ2-3; maybe TRBD2 (6 bases). The germline V and J ends were trimmed by 2 bases and 14 bases, with 24 bases remaining between them. The CDR3 consists of 15 residues. The V gene's germline CDR1 is SGHRS and CDR2 YFSETQ. This CDR3 is CASSFAGNFHRYAYF. The DNA of the CDR3 is TGCGCCAGCAGCTTTGCGGGAAACTTCCACAGATACGCGTATTTT.

CDR3: CASRATNRYAYF. Here the CDR3 DNA reads TGTGCCAGCAGGGCGACGAACAGATACGCGTATTTT. The V gene is TRBV2, the J gene TRBJ2-3; D remains unclear. The CDR3 length is 12 residues. The germline CDR1 and CDR2 sequences are SNHLY and FYNNEI. V lost 6 bases, J lost 14 bases, and 18 bases lay in between.

This chain connects TRBV20-1 to TRBJ2-5; tentatively, D is TRBD1 (6 bases). Germline V gene lookup returns CDR1 DFQATT and CDR2 SNEGSKA (reference sequence). Trimming took 6 bases from V and 5 from J, leaving 16 bases between them. There are 13 residues in the CDR3. CDR3 coding DNA: TGCAGTGCGACTCTGGGACATTCGGAGACCCAGTACTTC. Translating gives CSATLGHSETQYF.

This clonotype was observed a handful of times. V is TRBV6-4 and J is TRBJ1-2; a possible D gene is TRBD1 (6 bases). Trimming shortened V by 4 bases and J by 4 bases, and 13 bases separated the two germline ends. The CDR3 has 14 amino acids. Germline assignment: CDR1 MRHNA and CDR2 SNTAGT. DNA for the CDR3: TGTGCCAGCAGTGGATACAGGGCTCGCTATGGCTACACCTTC. This sequence encodes CASSGYRARYGYTF.

V and J are TRBV7-9 and TRBJ2-3, with a possible D match to TRBD1 (6 bases). There are 15 residues in the CDR3. The V end was cut by 3 bases, the J end by 14 bases, with 24 bases between. The germline CDR1 and CDR2 sequences are SEHNR and FQNEAQ (reference sequence). CDR3 in amino acids: CASSFSAQGIRYAYF. The CDR3 coding sequence is TGTGCCAGCAGCTTTTCTGCACAGGGTATCAGATACGCGTATTTT.

CDR3 DNA sequence: TGTGCCAGCAGGGACGTGGCAGGCTACAATGAGCAGTTCTTC. Residues: CASRDVAGYNEQFF. This chain uses TRBV28 with TRBJ2-1; D not certain. Trimming left V 6 bases short and J 3 bases short, with 12 bases between. CDR3 length: 14 residues. Germline-derived CDR1 and CDR2 are MDHEN and SYDVKM.

A few counts support this clonotype. The rearrangement links TRBV6-5 to TRBJ2-6; 10 bases map to TRBD2. The V gene's germline CDR1 is MNHEY and CDR2 SVGAGI. V lost 2 bases and J lost 5; bases outside the gene matches: 3. The CDR3 is made up of 16 amino acids. DNA of the CDR3: TGTGCCAGCAGTTACAGCGGGAGGGCTAGGGCCAACGTCCTGACTTTC. Amino acid sequence: CASSYSGRARANVLTF.

V usage is TRBV29-1 and J usage is TRBJ2-5; D possibly matches TRBD1 or TRBD2 (5 bases each). Per germline, CDR1 SQVTM and CDR2 ANQGSEA. This CDR3 is built from 13 residues. V lost 4 bases to trimming and J lost 7 bases, with 16 bases between them. The CDR3 reads CSVAGTQAGTQYF. DNA of the CDR3: TGCAGCGTTGCCGGGACGCAAGCCGGGACCCAGTACTTC.

This clonotype occurred many times. The junction departs from germline at one end; a sequencing error may be responsible. J is TRBJ2-7 and V is TRBV5-1, with TRBD2 matching over 10 bases. The V gene's germline CDR1 is SGHRS and CDR2 YFSETQ. There are 14 residues in the CDR3. CDR3: CASSLSSGSYEQYF. The CDR3 DNA reads as TGTGCCAGCAGCTTATCTAGCGGGAGCTACGAGCAGTACTTC.

The chain couples TRBV20-1 to TRBJ2-5; no clear D gene. Deletions cut 6 bases from V and 1 base from J, with 15 bases between. The CDR3 sequence is 14 residues long. Germline V gene data show CDR1 as DFQATT and CDR2 as SNEGSKA (reference sequence). The CDR3 nucleotides are TGCAGTGCCTTAAAGGACGACACCCAAGAGACCCAGTACTTC. It encodes CSALKDDTQETQYF.

The V call is TRBV20-1, the J call TRBJ2-1; D might be TRBD2 (6 bases). CDR3 length: 14 amino acids. Germline assignment: CDR1 DFQATT and CDR2 SNEGSKA (reference sequence). Trimming took 0 bases from V and 12 from J, leaving 18 bases between them. In DNA, the CDR3 is TGCAGTGCTAGAGATCTGGGCGGTTCAGCGGGGCAGTTCTTC. The encoded protein is CSARDLGGSAGQFF.